This is a list of T cell receptor beta chains from one sample in a study of cytotoxic CD8 clonotypes in ibrutinib-treated CLL. This table comes from immunoSEQ multiplex PCR, and its TCRdb copy is limited to in-frame clones, with some not included. The sample has some 350,000 clones; about 64% are singletons. The sample consisted of PBMCs, taken after 36 months of ibrutinib treatment. Receptor source: a human donor with chronic lymphocytic leukemia. The CDR3 runs from the conserved cysteine through the conserved F or W. The order of the fields is J gene, clone size, V gene, D gene, CDR3 protein, CDR3 DNA. A D gene is named only where the DNA matches it firmly. Clone size is stated in some rows and not others, as once, few, many or a class when expanded.

j_gene: TRBJ2-5; abundance: few; v_gene: TRBV5-1; d_gene: NA; CDR3aa: CASSPTSPLTQYF; CDR3nt: TGCGCCAGCAGCCCGACTAGTCCCCTGACCCAGTACTTC
j_gene: TRBJ2-7; abundance: NA; v_gene: TRBV4-1; d_gene: TRBD1; CDR3aa: CASSQDETGTGDEQYF; CDR3nt: TGCGCCAGCAGCCAAGATGAGACCGGGACAGGGGACGAGCAGTACTTC
j_gene: TRBJ1-4; abundance: NA; v_gene: TRBV6-5; d_gene: NA; CDR3aa: CASSAFTGRLFF; CDR3nt: TGTGCCAGCAGTGCATTCACAGGGCGACTGTTTTTT
j_gene: TRBJ2-1; abundance: NA; v_gene: TRBV5-4; d_gene: NA; CDR3aa: CASSLVDTYNEQFF; CDR3nt: TGTGCCAGCAGCTTGGTCGACACCTACAATGAGCAGTTCTTC
j_gene: TRBJ2-2; abundance: NA; v_gene: TRBV2; d_gene: NA; CDR3aa: CASLSLTGSGELFF; CDR3nt: TGTGCCAGCCTCTCCCTTACAGGGTCCGGGGAGCTGTTTTTT
j_gene: TRBJ2-7; abundance: few; v_gene: TRBV10-3; d_gene: NA; CDR3aa: CANSNRVNYEQYF; CDR3nt: TGTGCCAACAGCAACAGGGTAAACTACGAGCAGTACTTC
j_gene: TRBJ1-6; abundance: NA; v_gene: TRBV7-9; d_gene: TRBD1; CDR3aa: CASSLTGFDSPLHF; CDR3nt: TGTGCCAGCAGCTTGACAGGGTTTGATTCACCCCTCCACTTT
j_gene: TRBJ1-6; abundance: NA; v_gene: TRBV12-5; d_gene: NA; CDR3aa: CASGLSLGGINSPLHF; CDR3nt: TGTGCTAGTGGTTTGTCCCTCGGCGGCATTAATTCACCCCTCCACTTT
j_gene: TRBJ2-2; abundance: few; v_gene: TRBV7-9; d_gene: NA; CDR3aa: CASRPPRYTGELFF; CDR3nt: TGTGCCAGCAGACCCCCACGGTACACCGGGGAGCTGTTTTTT
j_gene: TRBJ2-1; abundance: NA; v_gene: TRBV7-3; d_gene: TRBD2; CDR3aa: CASSLTSKREHSYNEQFF; CDR3nt: TGTGCCAGCAGCTTAACAAGCAAGCGGGAGCACTCCTACAATGAGCAGTTCTTC
j_gene: TRBJ2-7; abundance: NA; v_gene: TRBV18; d_gene: NA; CDR3aa: CASSPLQGTSYEQYF; CDR3nt: TGTGCCAGCTCACCCCTACAGGGTACTTCCTACGAGCAGTACTTC
j_gene: TRBJ2-7; abundance: NA; v_gene: TRBV11-2; d_gene: TRBD2; CDR3aa: CASSLERGVYEQYF; CDR3nt: TGTGCCAGCAGCTTAGAGCGGGGGGTCTACGAGCAGTACTTC
j_gene: TRBJ2-7; abundance: NA; v_gene: TRBV11-2; d_gene: TRBD2; CDR3aa: CASRPLAGVHYEQYF; CDR3nt: TGTGCCAGCCGGCCTCTAGCGGGAGTTCACTACGAGCAGTACTTC
j_gene: TRBJ2-7; abundance: few; v_gene: TRBV9; d_gene: NA; CDR3aa: CASSDLSYEQYF; CDR3nt: TGTGCCAGCAGTGATCTCTCCTACGAGCAGTACTTC
j_gene: TRBJ2-1; abundance: NA; v_gene: TRBV6-6; d_gene: TRBD1; CDR3aa: CASSRDRGSSYNEQFF; CDR3nt: TGTGCCAGCAGTCGGGACAGGGGTAGCTCCTACAATGAGCAGTTCTTC
j_gene: TRBJ2-7; abundance: few; v_gene: TRBV5-1; d_gene: NA; CDR3aa: CASSLRARGYEQYF; CDR3nt: TGCGCCAGCAGCTTGAGGGCTAGGGGTTACGAGCAGTACTTC
j_gene: TRBJ2-1; abundance: NA; v_gene: TRBV6-1; d_gene: NA; CDR3aa: CASSEAGSGNEQFF; CDR3nt: TGTGCCAGCAGTGAGGCAGGTTCTGGTAATGAGCAGTTCTTC
j_gene: TRBJ2-7; abundance: few; v_gene: TRBV4-1; d_gene: NA; CDR3aa: CASSPRNEGLPAYEQYF; CDR3nt: TGCGCCAGCAGCCCCCGTAACGAGGGGCTCCCCGCCTACGAGCAGTACTTC
j_gene: TRBJ2-2; abundance: NA; v_gene: TRBV7-3; d_gene: TRBD2; CDR3aa: CASSLVAGPNTGELFF; CDR3nt: TGTGCCAGCAGCTTAGTAGCGGGACCGAACACCGGGGAGCTGTTTTTT
j_gene: TRBJ2-1; abundance: few; v_gene: TRBV28; d_gene: TRBD1; CDR3aa: CASSWVQGAGSYNEQFF; CDR3nt: TGTGCCAGCAGTTGGGTCCAGGGGGCGGGCTCCTACAATGAGCAGTTCTTC
j_gene: TRBJ2-4; abundance: NA; v_gene: TRBV12-5; d_gene: TRBD1; CDR3aa: CASGLNRGLENIQYF; CDR3nt: TGTGCTAGTGGTTTGAACAGGGGGCTTGAGAACATTCAGTACTTC
j_gene: TRBJ1-5; abundance: NA; v_gene: TRBV4-1; d_gene: TRBD1; CDR3aa: CASSQPGQNQPQHF; CDR3nt: TGCGCCAGCAGCCAACCGGGACAGAATCAGCCCCAGCATTTT
j_gene: TRBJ1-6; abundance: few; v_gene: TRBV5-1; d_gene: NA; CDR3aa: CASSLATKDNSPLHF; CDR3nt: TGCGCCAGCAGCTTGGCGACAAAAGATAATTCACCCCTCCACTTT
j_gene: TRBJ2-4; abundance: NA; v_gene: TRBV28; d_gene: TRBD2; CDR3aa: CASSLAGGSKNIQYF; CDR3nt: TGTGCCAGCAGCTTAGCGGGAGGGAGCAAAAACATTCAGTACTTC
j_gene: TRBJ1-2; abundance: NA; v_gene: TRBV7-9; d_gene: NA; CDR3aa: CASGQGILNGYTF; CDR3nt: TGTGCCAGCGGGCAGGGGATACTTAATGGCTACACCTTC
j_gene: TRBJ2-7; abundance: NA; v_gene: TRBV9; d_gene: NA; CDR3aa: CASSVGTGGASYEQYF; CDR3nt: TGTGCCAGCAGCGTAGGGACGGGGGGCGCATCCTACGAGCAGTACTTC
j_gene: TRBJ1-5; abundance: NA; v_gene: TRBV9; d_gene: NA; CDR3aa: CASSVEEGPFSNQPQHF; CDR3nt: TGTGCCAGCAGCGTAGAGGAAGGACCTTTTAGCAATCAGCCCCAGCATTTT
j_gene: TRBJ1-2; abundance: NA; v_gene: TRBV4-3; d_gene: NA; CDR3aa: CASSQEISIRYGYTF; CDR3nt: TGCGCCAGCAGCCAAGAGATTTCTATACGCTATGGCTACACCTTC
j_gene: TRBJ2-7; abundance: once; v_gene: TRBV7-9; d_gene: NA; CDR3aa: CASSLDQWSYEQYF; CDR3nt: TGTGCCAGCAGCTTAGACCAGTGGTCCTACGAGCAGTACTTC
j_gene: TRBJ2-3; abundance: NA; v_gene: TRBV5-1; d_gene: NA; CDR3aa: CASSHTAATDTQYF; CDR3nt: TGCGCCAGCAGCCACACTGCCGCCACAGATACGCAGTATTTT
j_gene: TRBJ1-6; abundance: NA; v_gene: TRBV5-1; d_gene: TRBD1; CDR3aa: CASSSDRGSYNSPLHF; CDR3nt: TGCGCCAGCAGCAGCGACAGGGGCTCCTATAATTCACCCCTCCACTTT
j_gene: TRBJ2-1; abundance: once; v_gene: TRBV5-6; d_gene: NA; CDR3aa: CASSRFIHSYNEQFF; CDR3nt: TGTGCCAGCAGCCGCTTTATCCACTCCTACAATGAGCAGTTCTTC
j_gene: TRBJ2-5; abundance: NA; v_gene: TRBV5-8; d_gene: NA; CDR3aa: CASSRAGVETQYF; CDR3nt: TGTGCCAGCAGCAGGGCAGGGGTAGAGACCCAGTACTTC
j_gene: TRBJ2-1; abundance: NA; v_gene: TRBV2; d_gene: NA; CDR3aa: CASEQGRDEQFF; CDR3nt: TGTGCCTCAGAACAGGGGAGGGACGAGCAGTTCTTC
j_gene: TRBJ2-7; abundance: NA; v_gene: TRBV5-1; d_gene: TRBD2; CDR3aa: CASSRTSGSYEQYF; CDR3nt: TGCGCCAGCAGCAGGACTAGCGGGAGCTACGAGCAGTACTTC
j_gene: TRBJ2-3; abundance: NA; v_gene: TRBV27; d_gene: NA; CDR3aa: CASSPEPGLDTQYF; CDR3nt: TGTGCCAGCAGTCCGGAGCCAGGGTTAGATACGCAGTATTTT
j_gene: TRBJ1-2; abundance: few; v_gene: TRBV4-1; d_gene: NA; CDR3aa: CASSQDLGGLVYGYTF; CDR3nt: TGCGCCAGCAGCCAAGATCTCGGGGGGCTGGTCTATGGCTACACCTTC
j_gene: TRBJ2-3; abundance: few; v_gene: TRBV9; d_gene: NA; CDR3aa: CASSVWEGLGDTQYF; CDR3nt: TGTGCCAGCAGCGTTTGGGAAGGGCTCGGAGATACGCAGTATTTT
j_gene: TRBJ2-7; abundance: NA; v_gene: TRBV6-6; d_gene: NA; CDR3aa: CASSRGTVSSYEQYF; CDR3nt: TGTGCCAGCAGTAGAGGGACGGTCAGCTCCTACGAGCAGTACTTC
j_gene: TRBJ2-7; abundance: NA; v_gene: TRBV7-8; d_gene: TRBD1; CDR3aa: CASSPGTGEIYEQYF; CDR3nt: TGTGCCAGCAGCCCGGGGACAGGGGAAATCTACGAGCAGTACTTC
j_gene: TRBJ2-7; abundance: few; v_gene: TRBV5-1; d_gene: TRBD1; CDR3aa: CASGSGQGYEQYF; CDR3nt: TGCGCCAGCGGGTCGGGACAGGGCTACGAGCAGTACTTC
j_gene: TRBJ2-1; abundance: NA; v_gene: TRBV5-4; d_gene: TRBD2; CDR3aa: CASSLPSRLAGDEQFF; CDR3nt: TGTGCCAGCAGCTTGCCTTCTAGACTAGCGGGAGATGAGCAGTTCTTC
j_gene: TRBJ2-7; abundance: NA; v_gene: TRBV6-5; d_gene: NA; CDR3aa: CASSSQGGYEQYF; CDR3nt: TGTGCCAGCAGTTCCCAGGGGGGTTACGAGCAGTACTTC